These T cell receptor beta chains were read from a single sample in a study of T-cell memory formation after mild COVID-19. TCRdb recomputed calls from the 5' RACE reads with MiXCR, one row per CDR3 protein. The sample yields 160,000 or so distinct CDR3 sequences, about a third seen once. The source material was PBMCs or a T cell subset sorted from them (not recorded which). These receptors were obtained from an adult woman who had mild COVID-19 (a few samples of this study predate the infection). Cell type and time point are not known. Each CDR3 is given with its conserved first and last residue. A D gene is named only where the DNA matches it firmly. Clone sizes are given selectively: once, few, many, or a class where the clone is expanded.

j_gene | v_gene | d_gene | abundance | CDR3nt | CDR3aa
TRBJ1-2 | TRBV12-3/TRBV12-4 | NA | NA | TGTGCCAGCAGTTTCGGTCGTCCACCGGATGGCTACACCTTC | CASSFGRPPDGYTF
TRBJ2-7 | TRBV11-2 | NA | NA | TGTGCCAGCAGCCCTACGATGGGGGGCACGGCCTACGAGCAGTACTTC | CASSPTMGGTAYEQYF
TRBJ2-2 | TRBV29-1 | NA | NA | TGCAGCGTTGAAGACGGAGTTAACACCGGGGAGCTGTTTTTT | CSVEDGVNTGELFF
TRBJ2-2 | TRBV12-3/TRBV12-4 | NA | NA | TGTGCCAGCAAACTTGAGAGACCCACCGGGGAGCTGTTTTTT | CASKLERPTGELFF
TRBJ2-7 | TRBV2 | TRBD2 | NA | TGTGCCAGCAGTGTTGGGGGACTAGCCCCCTACGAGCAGTACTTC | CASSVGGLAPYEQYF
TRBJ2-3 | TRBV5-1 | NA | NA | TGCGCCAGCAGCTGGAGGGGGGCCGAGGGCACAGATACGCAGTATTTT | CASSWRGAEGTDTQYF
TRBJ1-1 | TRBV7-9 | NA | few | TGTGCCAGCAGCCTCGGAAGAACTGAAGCTTTCTTT | CASSLGRTEAFF
TRBJ2-6 | TRBV5-1 | NA | few | TGCGCCAGCAGCTTGGTAGGATCGGGCTCTGGGGCCAACGTCCTGACTTTC | CASSLVGSGSGANVLTF
TRBJ2-7 | TRBV14 | NA | many | TGTGCCAGCAGCGATCATAACTTCTACGAGCAGTACTTC | CASSDHNFYEQYF
TRBJ1-5 | TRBV6-1 | TRBD1 | NA | TGTGCCAGCCGCGACGGGACAGGGGGAAGCAATCAGCCCCAGCATTTT | CASRDGTGGSNQPQHF
TRBJ2-7 | TRBV20-1 | TRBD1 | few | TGCAGTGCTAGAGGGGGAAGACAGGGTTCGGCCGAGCAGTACTTC | CSARGGRQGSAEQYF
TRBJ2-3 | TRBV7-3 | NA | few | TGTGCCAGCAGCCCGGGCGGACGGCGGACAGATACGCAGTATTTT | CASSPGGRRTDTQYF
TRBJ2-1 | TRBV7-9 | NA | NA | TGTGCCAGCAGCCCCCCCCGGGGACTGAATGAGCAGTTCTTC | CASSPPRGLNEQFF
TRBJ2-3 | TRBV7-3 | NA | NA | TGTGCCAGCAGCACCGCAGGAGATACGCAGTATTTT | CASSTAGDTQYF
TRBJ2-1 | TRBV5-1 | TRBD1 | NA | TGCGCCAGCAGCCCAGACAGGGGTATCGATGAGCAGTTCTTC | CASSPDRGIDEQFF
TRBJ2-7 | TRBV9 | TRBD2 | NA | TGTGCCAGCAGCGCTAGCGGGAGGGCCGACGAGCAGTACTTC | CASSASGRADEQYF
TRBJ2-7 | TRBV29-1 | NA | NA | TGCAGCGCCAGGACCGGGCTCTCCTACGAGCAGTACTTC | CSARTGLSYEQYF
TRBJ2-1 | TRBV24-1 | TRBD1 | NA | TGTGCCACCAGTGCCCGGGACAGGTGGGCCTACAATGAGCAGTTCTTC | CATSARDRWAYNEQFF
TRBJ2-3 | TRBV11-3 | NA | few | TGTGCCAGCAGCTTACACTCGTTGAACACAGATACGCAGTATTTT | CASSLHSLNTDTQYF
TRBJ1-5 | TRBV6-6 | TRBD1 | NA | TGTGCCAGCAGTGACGGACAGGGGGGTTATCAGCCCCAGCATTTT | CASSDGQGGYQPQHF
TRBJ1-2 | TRBV20-1 | TRBD1 | NA | TGCAGTGCCCCGGGACAGCATGGCTACACCTTC | CSAPGQHGYTF
TRBJ2-3 | TRBV5-4 | NA | few | TGTGCCAGCAGCTTGGCCCCGCGGGATTCAGATACGCAGTATTTT | CASSLAPRDSDTQYF
TRBJ2-4 | TRBV27 | NA | NA | TGTGCCAGCAGGACCATGTCCGGAAACATTCAGTACTTC | CASRTMSGNIQYF
TRBJ2-7 | TRBV5-6 | TRBD2 | few | TGTGCCAGCAGCTTAAGCGGGGGGATCGACGAGCAGTACTTC | CASSLSGGIDEQYF
TRBJ2-7 | TRBV19 | NA | few | TGTGCCAGTAGTCCCCGGCGGACTAACTCCTACGAGCAGTACTTC | CASSPRRTNSYEQYF
TRBJ2-1 | TRBV7-6 | NA | NA | TGTGCCAGCAGCACACGGCCGGGCAATGAGCAGTTCTTC | CASSTRPGNEQFF
TRBJ2-1 | TRBV4-2 | TRBD2 | NA | TGTGCCAGCAGCCAATCTCAGTCTAGCGGGAGGGCCGGTGAGCAGTTCTTC | CASSQSQSSGRAGEQFF
TRBJ2-1 | TRBV15 | TRBD2 | NA | TGTGCCACCAGCAGGGCCGCGGGGGTTGATGAGCAGTTCTTC | CATSRAAGVDEQFF
TRBJ1-2 | TRBV30 | NA | few | TGTGCCTGGAAGAGTGGACTCAACTATGGCTACACCTTC | CAWKSGLNYGYTF
TRBJ2-1 | TRBV5-1 | NA | NA | TGCGCCAGCAGCTTGTCTGGGGGGGGGCCCTACAATGAGCAGTTCTTC | CASSLSGGGPYNEQFF